The 32 T cell receptor beta chains in this list originate from one sample, sequenced in a study of Graves' ophthalmopathy and Graves' hyperthyroidism. Beta-chain TCR CDR3 regions were amplified from RNA transcripts. HTBI-primed first-round RT-PCR preceded second-round multiplex PCR. TCRdb analysed the multiplex PCR reads with MiXCR anew, one entry per CDR3 protein. The sample has some 380,000 distinct CDR3 sequences; about 16% are singletons. Material: peripheral blood. The receptors here all came from a woman between 18 and 29 years old with stable Graves' hyperthyroidism.

This clonotype occurred many times. The chain joins TRBV11-2 to TRBJ2-7; TRBD1 matches 7 bases. Germline V gene lookup returns CDR1 SGHAT and CDR2 FQNNGV. This CDR3 region has 15 residues. With 4 bases clipped from V and 3 bases from J, the junction kept 9 bases outside the gene matches. CDR3 region: CASSSTRDRFYEQYF. DNA for the CDR3: TGTGCCAGCAGCTCGACCCGGGACAGATTCTACGAGCAGTACTTC.

There are many counts of this clonotype. The chain has TRBV12-3 or TRBV12-4 and TRBJ1-2; D ambiguous. Trimming pared 7 bases from V and 1 base from J, leaving 10 bases between. This CDR3 is 13 amino acids long. CDR3 DNA sequence: TGTGCCAGCACCCCCCGGGGTAACTATGGCTACACCTTC. This encodes CASTPRGNYGYTF.

This clonotype was recorded at least ten times. The rearrangement links TRBV2 to TRBJ2-7; a possible D gene is TRBD1 (6 bases). Germline lookup yields CDR1 SNHLY and CDR2 FYNNEI. The V and J ends lost 4 bases and 0 bases respectively, with 13 bases between them. The CDR3 loop spans 15 amino acids. CDR3 region: CASSGPGAPSYEQYF. CDR3 in DNA: TGTGCCAGCAGTGGCCCAGGGGCACCCTCCTACGAGCAGTACTTC.

The table lists this clonotype with a few counts. The rearrangement joins TRBV4-2 to TRBJ2-7, with D possibly matching TRBD2 (6 bases). CDR1 LGHNA and CDR2 YNFKEQ come from the germline V gene. This CDR3 region has 16 residues. The V gene lost 1 base and the J gene lost 5 bases, with 18 bases spanning the gap. The CDR3 nucleotides read TGTGCCAGCAGCCAAGTCAGTCGGGGGTCCGCCAACGAGCAGTACTTC. Protein product: CASSQVSRGSANEQYF.

This clonotype was seen ten or more times. The V gene is TRBV6-4, the J gene TRBJ2-2, with TRBD2 matching over 14 bases. Trimming removed 5 bases from V and 6 bases from J; junction bases left unmatched: 14. The CDR3 is made up of 19 amino acids. CDR1 and CDR2 (germline): MRHNA, SNTAGT. CDR3 coding DNA: TGTGCCAGCAGTCGACTAGCGGGGGGGCGGTTAGGCCCTTCCGGGGAGCTGTTTTTT. It specifies CASSRLAGGRLGPSGELFF.

The chain employs TRBV5-1 and TRBJ2-5; the D gene could be TRBD1 or TRBD2 (5 bases each). V dropped 3 bases and J dropped 0 bases, with 12 bases sitting between them. The CDR3 runs to 15 residues. Germline-derived CDR1 and CDR2 are SGHRS and YFSETQ. The DNA for the CDR3 is TGCGCCAGCAGCTATGGGGGTCTGTACCAAGAGACCCAGTACTTC. Its translation: CASSYGGLYQETQYF. The entire variable domain, with the rest obtained from reference TRBV5-1 and TRBJ2-5, is as follows: KAGVTQTPRYLIKTRGQQVTLSCSPISGHRSVSWYQQTPGQGLQFLFEYFSETQRNKGNFPGRFSGRQFSNSRSEMNVSTLELGDSALYLCASSYGGLYQETQYFGPGTRLLVL.

V gene TRBV27 combines with J gene TRBJ2-7; no firm D call. CDR3 length: 15 amino acids. Trimming removed 2 bases from V and 0 bases from J, with 11 bases in between. Germline loops: CDR1 MNHEY, CDR2 SMNVEV (reference sequence). The CDR3 bases are TGTGCCAGCAGTTTAAGGGATACCAGCTCCTACGAGCAGTACTTC. Residues: CASSLRDTSSYEQYF.

The table lists this clonotype with many counts. CDR3 coding DNA: TGTGCCATCAGTGAGATAACTGTAGCTAACTATGGCTACACCTTC. Residues: CAISEITVANYGYTF. The V call is TRBV10-3, the J call TRBJ1-2, with no clear D. The CDR3 runs to 15 residues. Trimming removed 2 bases from V and 0 bases from J, with 10 bases in between. Germline V gives CDR1 ENHRY, CDR2 SYGVKD.

This chain uses TRBV6-1 with TRBJ2-2; 7 bases are a match to TRBD1. Germline trimming cut 6 bases from V and 0 bases from J; bases unmatched to any gene: 4. CDR1 MNHNS and CDR2 SASEGT come from the germline V gene. The CDR3 contains 15 residues. CDR3 residues: CASRDGQANTGELFF. The CDR3 bases are TGTGCCAGCAGGGATGGACAGGCGAACACCGGGGAGCTGTTTTTT.

This clonotype was found many times. With a much larger clone just one base away, this may be a read error. The V gene is TRBV6-1, the J gene TRBJ1-1; D unclear. CDR1 is MNHNS, CDR2 SASEGT, per germline. This CDR3 has 11 amino acids. CDR3 nucleotide sequence: TGTGCCGAGGGCAAGGGCACTGGAGCTTTCTTT. It translates to CAEGKGTGAFF.

The table lists this clonotype with many counts. The chain uses TRBV9 and TRBJ1-2, with 8 bases fitting TRBD1. This CDR3 has 15 residues. Trimming took 0 bases from V and 4 from J; bases not matched to a gene: 5. Germline CDR1 reads SGDLS; CDR2 reads YYNGEE. The CDR3 here is CASSVARTGIYGYTF. The CDR3 DNA reads as TGTGCCAGCAGCGTAGCAAGGACAGGGATCTATGGCTACACCTTC.

The chain uses TRBV12-5 and TRBJ1-1, with 8 positions matching TRBD1. Germline CDR1 and CDR2: LGHNT and FRNRAP. V trimming: 0 bases; J trimming: 2 bases; junction bases outside the gene matches: 5. This CDR3 has 16 amino acids. The CDR3 region has the DNA TGTGCTAGTGGTTTGGTACTCGACAGGGGAAACACTGAAGCTTTCTTT. This gives the protein CASGLVLDRGNTEAFF.

This clonotype was picked up one time. At one end, the junction sequence differs from germline, possibly due to a read error. This chain joins TRBV19 and TRBJ2-2, with D maybe TRBD1 (6 bases). The CDR3 has 15 amino acids. The germline V gene has CDR1 LNHDA and CDR2 SQIVND (reference sequence). As DNA, the CDR3 is TGTGCCAGTAAGAGTTCGGACAGAAGCACCGGGGAGCTGTGTTTT. It is translated as CASKSSDRSTGELCF.

V usage is TRBV2 and J usage is TRBJ2-3; 11 nucleotides match TRBD2. The CDR3 totals 14 residues. CDR1 is SNHLY and CDR2 is FYNNEI in the germline V gene. Losses at the gene ends were 1 base for V and 7 bases for J; bases not matched to a gene: 1. CDR3 protein: CASSEGLAGNTQYF. CDR3 bases: TGTGCCAGCAGTGAAGGACTAGCGGGGAATACGCAGTATTTT.

This clonotype was counted at least ten times. The V call is TRBV5-1, the J call TRBJ1-1; tentative D call: TRBD1 (5 bases). This CDR3 is built from 15 residues. V was trimmed by 4 bases and J by 0 bases, leaving 13 bases between them. Germline assignment: CDR1 SGHRS and CDR2 YFSETQ. CDR3 protein: CASSLRTQVNTEAFF. The CDR3 DNA reads TGCGCCAGCAGCCTACGGACACAGGTGAACACTGAAGCTTTCTTT.

This clonotype was observed at least ten times. The gene calls are TRBV11-3 and TRBJ2-2; no clear D gene. Trimming removed 8 bases from V and 0 bases from J, with 13 bases in between. CDR1 and CDR2 (germline): SGHNT, YENEEA. This CDR3 region has 15 residues. The chain's CDR3 is CASRGVQTNTGELFF. The DNA for the CDR3 is TGTGCCAGCCGTGGGGTACAGACGAACACCGGGGAGCTGTTTTTT. Looking up the rest from reference TRBV11-3 and TRBJ2-2 gives the full variable domain: EAGVVQSPRYKIIEKKQPVAFWCNPISGHNTLYWYLQNLGQGPELLIRYENEEAVDDSQLPKDRFSAERLKGVDSTLKIQPAELGDSAVYLCASRGVQTNTGELFFGEGSRLTVL.

This clonotype occurred a few times. The V and J genes are TRBV7-2 and TRBJ2-5; D gene ambiguous. CDR1 is SGHTA and CDR2 is FQGNSA in the germline V gene. Between the trimmed V and J ends, which lost 1 base and 6 bases, there was a span of 9 bases. CDR3 length: 13 residues. The CDR3 loop is CASSLGGHQTQYF. In DNA, the CDR3 is TGTGCCAGCAGCTTAGGTGGCCATCAGACCCAGTACTTC.

The chain couples TRBV28 to TRBJ2-5; D gene uncertain. Germline V gene lookup returns CDR1 MDHEN and CDR2 SYDVKM. The V end was cut by 7 bases, the J end by 1 base, with 13 bases between. The length of the CDR3 is 14 residues. The CDR3 DNA follows: TGTGCCAGCACTCGAGGCCCAGGCCAAGAGACCCAGTACTTC. It specifies CASTRGPGQETQYF.

Ten or more counts support this clonotype. The chain is built from TRBV6-2 or TRBV6-3 and TRBJ2-3; 9 bases map to TRBD1. Germline-derived CDR1 and CDR2 are MNHEY and SVGEGT. This CDR3 has 18 amino acids. V lost 5 bases, J lost 0 bases, and 12 bases stayed unmatched. CDR3 DNA: TGTGCCAGCAGTCCAACCCCACCGGGACAGGGAAGCACAGATACGCAGTATTTT. Encoded protein: CASSPTPPGQGSTDTQYF.

The chain carries TRBV12-3 or TRBV12-4 and TRBJ2-7; no definite D call. Trimming shortened V by 7 bases and J by 6 bases, and 10 bases separated the two germline ends. The CDR3 contains 11 residues. The CDR3 protein is CASTFSGEQYF. In DNA, the CDR3 is TGTGCCAGCACTTTCAGTGGCGAGCAGTACTTC.

This clonotype was detected many times. V is TRBV9 and J is TRBJ2-7; D uncertain. The CDR3 has 17 residues. Per the germline V gene, CDR1 is SGDLS and CDR2 is YYNGEE. Trimming stripped 3 bases from V and 5 bases from J, with 24 bases between. The CDR3 DNA reads TGTGCCAGCAGCGCCTCACGGACGGTAACAAACTACAACGAGCAGTACTTC. Protein: CASSASRTVTNYNEQYF.

This clonotype was recorded at least ten times. CDR3 nucleotide sequence: TGTGCCAGCAGCTTAGGCAGGGGTCGCGATCAGCCCCAGCATTTT. It codes for CASSLGRGRDQPQHF. The rearrangement links TRBV11-2 to TRBJ1-5, with D perhaps TRBD1 (6 bases). Trimming left V 1 base short and J 5 bases short, with 12 bases between. Germline V gene data show CDR1 as SGHAT and CDR2 as FQNNGV. The CDR3 extends over 15 amino acids.

V usage is TRBV12-3 or TRBV12-4 and J usage is TRBJ1-2; 8 nucleotides agree with TRBD1. J gave up 8 bases and V 2 bases, and 4 bases lay outside the gene matches. The CDR3 contains 13 residues. The CDR3 reads CASSLLPGGGYTF. Here the CDR3 DNA reads TGTGCCAGCAGTTTATTGCCAGGGGGCGGCTACACCTTC.

The chain has TRBV27 and TRBJ1-3; perhaps TRBD1 as D (6 bases). Germline loops: CDR1 MNHEY, CDR2 SMNVEV (reference sequence). Trimming left V 5 bases short and J 7 bases short, with 12 bases between. CDR3 length: 13 amino acids. The CDR3 spells CASSVTGGNTIYF. In DNA form, the CDR3 reads TGTGCCAGCAGTGTGACAGGTGGGAACACCATATATTTT.

This clonotype was detected many times. V is TRBV28 and J is TRBJ2-4; 8 bases are shared with TRBD1. V gave up 3 bases and J gave up 0 bases; unmatched junction bases: 10. The CDR3 contains 18 residues. Germline V CDR1 and CDR2: MDHEN, SYDVKM. The CDR3 region is CASSLVRGPYAAKNIQYF. CDR3 DNA: TGTGCCAGCAGTTTGGTCAGGGGGCCCTATGCAGCCAAAAACATTCAGTACTTC.

This sequence joins TRBV5-5 and TRBJ2-2; D gene uncertain. CDR1 is SGHKS, CDR2 YYEKEE, per germline (reference sequence). The V gene lost 0 bases and the J gene lost 4 bases, with 7 bases spanning the gap. The CDR3 sequence is 14 residues long. CDR3 in amino acids: CASSLDPVTGELFF. CDR3 coding DNA: TGTGCCAGCAGCTTGGATCCCGTCACCGGGGAGCTGTTTTTT.

Ten or more counts support this clonotype. The CDR3 sequence is CASSGYRVAGELFF. The CDR3, as DNA: TGTGCCAGCAGTGGGTACAGGGTTGCCGGGGAGCTGTTTTTT. This chain uses TRBV6-1 with TRBJ2-2; tentatively, D is TRBD1 (6 bases). The germline CDR1 and CDR2 sequences are MNHNS and SASEGT. V lost 4 bases and J 6 bases, leaving 12 bases between the germline ends. The CDR3 contains 14 residues.

At least ten counts were recorded for this clonotype. The chain has TRBV9 and TRBJ1-2; 7 bases line up with TRBD1. The CDR3 is 15 amino acids. V was pared by 3 bases and J by 3 bases, with 8 bases of the junction left unmatched. The germline V gene encodes CDR1 SGDLS and CDR2 YYNGEE. The CDR3 DNA follows: TGTGCCAGCAGCGCCCAGGACAGGTTTGACTATGGCTACACCTTC. Amino acids: CASSAQDRFDYGYTF.

This clonotype was seen ten or more times. The gene calls are TRBV15 and TRBJ1-1; D is uncertain. The CDR3 extends over 14 amino acids. Trimming took 5 bases from V and 2 from J, leaving 12 bases between them. Germline V gene data show CDR1 as LNHNV and CDR2 as YYDKDF (reference sequence). DNA for the CDR3: TGTGCCACCAGCCTACCAGACGTTAACACTGAAGCTTTCTTT. It specifies CATSLPDVNTEAFF. The variable domain in full, with the rest retrieved from reference TRBV15 and TRBJ1-1, is DAMVIQNPRYQVTQFGKPVTLSCSQTLNHNVMYWYQQKSSQAPKLLFHYYDKDFNNEADTPDNFQSRRPNTSFCFLDIRSPGLGDTAMYLCATSLPDVNTEAFFGQGTRLTVV.

There are a few counts of this clonotype. Since a much larger clone is just one base distant, this may be a read error. The chain links TRBV11-1 to TRBJ1-2; D is unclear. The V gene lost 8 bases and the J gene lost 3 bases, with 10 bases spanning the gap. CDR3 length: 12 amino acids. Germline lookup yields CDR1 SGHAT and CDR2 FQDESV (reference sequence). CDR3 sequence: CASWDLHYGYTF. The CDR3 region has the DNA TGTGCCAGCTGGGATCTTCACTATGGCTACACCTTC.

In its sample, this clonotype was seen many times. This chain links TRBV19 with TRBJ1-1; D possibly corresponds to TRBD1 (5 bases). CDR1 and CDR2 (germline): LNHDA, SQIVND (reference sequence). This CDR3 comprises 14 residues. Trimming removed 7 bases at V and 7 bases at J, with 19 bases between. The CDR3 nucleotides are TGTGCCAGTAACTATAGAGCTGGGGCGGGTGAAGCTTTCTTT. Amino acid sequence: CASNYRAGAGEAFF.

The chain has TRBV7-4 and TRBJ2-4; D uncertain. This CDR3 spans 12 amino acids. The ends were cut back, 4 bases at V and 13 bases at J, with 14 bases in the middle. Germline V gives CDR1 SGHVT, CDR2 SQSDAQ. The CDR3 spells CASSSLTGTQYF. The CDR3 DNA reads TGTGCCAGCAGCTCCCTGACTGGAACACAGTACTTC.